This T cell receptor beta chain was identified during a study of OX40 agonist ivuxolimab in advanced cancers. Study background: Administration of intravenous ivuxolimab to patients occurred every 2 weeks at 0.01 to 10 mg/kg.

Profiled with immunoSEQ multiplex PCR; TCRdb holds only in-frame clones, not every one. The sample yields around 40,000 clones, about 83% seen once. Peripheral blood came from all dose cohorts at three timepoints. The sequence was obtained from an adult with an advanced solid tumor such as melanoma, head and neck, liver or kidney cancer. The material was CD4+ or CD8+ T cells sorted from blood, obtained in a trial of the OX40 agonist ivuxolimab.

The CDR3 spells CASSQESFQETQYF. DNA for the CDR3: TGCGCCAGCAGCCAGGAGAGCTTCCAAGAGACCCAGTACTTC. The chain recombines TRBV4-1 with TRBJ2-5, with D unclear. Trimming stripped 3 bases from V and 1 base from J, with 9 bases between. The CDR3 has 14 amino acids. Germline assignment: CDR1 MGHRA and CDR2 YSYEKL.